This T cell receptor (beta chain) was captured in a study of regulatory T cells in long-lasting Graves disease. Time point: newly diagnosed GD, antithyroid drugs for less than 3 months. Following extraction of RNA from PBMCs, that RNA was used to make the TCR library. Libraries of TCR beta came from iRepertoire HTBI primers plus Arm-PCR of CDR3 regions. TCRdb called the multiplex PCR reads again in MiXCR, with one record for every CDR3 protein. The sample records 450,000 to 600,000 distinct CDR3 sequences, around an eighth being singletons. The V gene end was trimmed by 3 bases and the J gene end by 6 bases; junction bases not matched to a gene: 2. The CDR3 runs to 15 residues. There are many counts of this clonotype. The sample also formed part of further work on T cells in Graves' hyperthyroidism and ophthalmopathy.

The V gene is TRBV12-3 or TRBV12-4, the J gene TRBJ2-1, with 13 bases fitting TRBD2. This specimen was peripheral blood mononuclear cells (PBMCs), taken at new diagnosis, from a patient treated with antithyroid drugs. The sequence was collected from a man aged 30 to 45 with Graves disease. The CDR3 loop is CASSFTSGRVNEQFF. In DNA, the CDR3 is TGTGCCAGCAGTTTTACTAGCGGGAGGGTCAATGAGCAGTTCTTC.